This TCR beta chain was captured in a study of shared clonotypes between healthy human individuals. Positive CCR7 selection of CD45RO-negative cells yielded the naive CD8 cells, and terminally differentiated effector memory CD45RA+ cells were excluded. Adults of Caucasian background living in Nashville, Tennessee made up all donors. The data were produced by immunoSEQ multiplex PCR, yet TCRdb's version contains in-frame clones alone and is incomplete. This sample has about 2 million clones; about 95% occur once, and the top ten carry more than 0.95%. V lost 1 base and J lost 6, with 12 bases in between. CDR1 MGHDK and CDR2 SYGVNS come from the germline V gene. This CDR3 region has 14 residues.

Sequencing input: naive CD8+ T cells sorted from blood. The source of this sequence is a man younger than 30 in good health. The chain uses TRBV25-1 and TRBJ1-1; D is unclear. DNA of the CDR3: TGTGCCAGCAGTGAATTCGCGGGGAGTTCTGAAGCTTTCTTT. This translates into CASSEFAGSSEAFF.